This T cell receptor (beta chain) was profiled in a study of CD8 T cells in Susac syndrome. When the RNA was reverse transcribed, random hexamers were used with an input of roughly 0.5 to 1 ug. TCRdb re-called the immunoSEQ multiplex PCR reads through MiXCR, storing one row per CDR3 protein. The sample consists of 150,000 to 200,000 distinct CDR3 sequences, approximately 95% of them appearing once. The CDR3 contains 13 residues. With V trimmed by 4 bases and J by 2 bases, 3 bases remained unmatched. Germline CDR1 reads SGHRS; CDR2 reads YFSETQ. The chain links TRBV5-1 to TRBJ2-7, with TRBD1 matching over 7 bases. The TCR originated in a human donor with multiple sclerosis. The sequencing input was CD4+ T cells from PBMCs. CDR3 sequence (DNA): TGCGCCAGCAGCGCCCAGGGGGCCTACGAGCAGTACTTC. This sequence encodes CASSAQGAYEQYF.